The sequence of this T cell receptor (beta chain) was determined in a study of pediatric ulcerative colitis. The CDR3 runs to 11 residues. Germline V gene data show CDR1 as GTSNPN and CDR2 as SVGIG (reference sequence). V was trimmed by 1 base and J by 18 bases, leaving 13 bases between them. Using immunoSEQ multiplex PCR, the repertoire was profiled, and TCRdb retains in-frame clones only, with some absent. The data show under 15,000 clones, approximately 80% seen once. The rectum was sampled with one to two pinch biopsies at colonoscopy. Control subjects, colonoscoped for suspected IBD, had macroscopically and histologically normal endoscopy.

The sample was gut tissue. This chain connects TRBV30 to TRBJ1-6; perhaps TRBD1 as D (5 bases). The sequence was obtained from a boy aged 10-17 years who was a control in a study of pediatric ulcerative colitis. DNA of the CDR3: TGTGCCTGGAGTGCTACAGGCCAACACCACTTT. This encodes CAWSATGQHHF.